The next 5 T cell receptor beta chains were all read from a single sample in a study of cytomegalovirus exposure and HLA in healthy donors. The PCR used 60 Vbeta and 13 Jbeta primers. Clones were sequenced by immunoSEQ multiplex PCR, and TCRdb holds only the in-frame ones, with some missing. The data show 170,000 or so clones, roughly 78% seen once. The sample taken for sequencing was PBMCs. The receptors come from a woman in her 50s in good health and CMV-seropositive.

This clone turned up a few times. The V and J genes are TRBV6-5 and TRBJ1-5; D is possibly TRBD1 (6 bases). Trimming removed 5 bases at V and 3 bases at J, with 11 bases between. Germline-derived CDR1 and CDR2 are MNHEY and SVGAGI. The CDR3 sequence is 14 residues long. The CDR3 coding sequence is TGTGCCAGCAGTCGCACAGGGAACAATCAGCCCCAGCATTTT. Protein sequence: CASSRTGNNQPQHF.

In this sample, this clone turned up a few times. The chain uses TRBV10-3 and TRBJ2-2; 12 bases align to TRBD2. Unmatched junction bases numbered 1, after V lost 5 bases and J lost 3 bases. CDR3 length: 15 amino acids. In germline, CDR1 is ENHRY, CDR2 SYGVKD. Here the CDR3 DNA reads TGTGCCATCAGTCTAGCGGGGGGGTACACCGGGGAGCTGTTTTTT. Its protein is CAISLAGGYTGELFF.

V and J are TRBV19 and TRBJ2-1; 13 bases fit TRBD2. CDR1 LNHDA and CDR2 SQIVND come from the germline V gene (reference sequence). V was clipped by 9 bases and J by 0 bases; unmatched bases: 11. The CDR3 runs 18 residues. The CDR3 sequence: CASHPGLAGTSSYNEQFF. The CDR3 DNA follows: TGTGCCAGCCATCCGGGACTAGCGGGGACCAGCTCCTACAATGAGCAGTTCTTC.

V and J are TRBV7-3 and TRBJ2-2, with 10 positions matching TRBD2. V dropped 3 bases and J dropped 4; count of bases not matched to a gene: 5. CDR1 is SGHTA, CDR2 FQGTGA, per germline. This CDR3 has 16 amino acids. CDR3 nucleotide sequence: TGTGCCAGCAGCTTTAGCGGGGGGAGAGGCACCGGGGAGCTGTTTTTT. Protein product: CASSFSGGRGTGELFF.

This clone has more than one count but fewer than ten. The CDR3: CASSLSGGARQPQHF. The CDR3 DNA reads TGTGCCAGCAGTTTATCAGGGGGGGCCAGGCAGCCCCAGCATTTT. The chain has TRBV27 and TRBJ1-5, with a possible D match to TRBD1 (6 bases). V shed 0 bases and J shed 7 bases, with 13 bases lying between them. Germline V CDR1 and CDR2: MNHEY, SMNVEV (reference sequence). CDR3 length: 15 amino acids.